This is a list of T cell receptor beta chains from one sample in a study of blood T cell repertoires in COVID-19. The protocol was immunoSEQ multiplex PCR, while the TCRdb copy is restricted to in-frame clones and leaves out a portion. The sample lists about 73,000 clones, 80% to 90% occurring once. The source material was peripheral blood. The receptors were gathered from an elderly man with acute or convalescent COVID-19. The CDR3 runs from the conserved cysteine through the conserved F or W. The order of the fields is CDR3 length, J gene, V gene, CDR3 protein.

16 | TRBJ2-3 | TRBV6-5 | CASSYGTSGTTDTQYF
14 | TRBJ1-6 | TRBV10-3 | CAIRSRTVDSPLHF
12 | TRBJ1-6 | TRBV27 | CASTGGGTPLHF
16 | TRBJ1-2 | TRBV4-1 | CASSASSTGDFDGYTF
15 | TRBJ2-1 | TRBV2 | CASSASGVSYNEQFF
14 | TRBJ1-1 | TRBV3-1/TRBV3-2 | CASSQGQGATEAFF
17 | TRBJ2-3 | TRBV4-1 | CASSQGPGTGGRDTQYF
11 | TRBJ2-2 | TRBV10-2 | CASFGGKELFF
16 | TRBJ1-2 | TRBV24-1 | CATSDSQGQGANGYTF
18 | TRBJ2-7 | TRBV5-1 | CASRRTSGRSSSSYEQYF
14 | TRBJ2-5 | TRBV9 | CASSSRERMETQYF
15 | TRBJ1-1 | TRBV6-5 | CASSRTGNMNTEAFF
13 | TRBJ2-7 | TRBV2 | CASGRQSTYEQYF
14 | TRBJ1-1 | TRBV7-9 | CASSLQGMNTEAFF
14 | TRBJ1-4 | TRBV14 | CASSQQTGISKLFF
10 | TRBJ1-1 | TRBV20-1 | CSASSVEAFF
15 | TRBJ2-7 | TRBV10-2 | CASSSRGTGIGEQYF
16 | TRBJ1-2 | TRBV6-6 | CASVPGQGAVNYGYTF
12 | TRBJ2-2 | TRBV27 | CASSFEGGELFF
14 | TRBJ2-7 | TRBV20-1 | CSASSGGPTYEQYF
17 | TRBJ2-2 | TRBV28 | CASSDTSGSKDTGELFF
16 | TRBJ1-4 | TRBV7-9 | CASSLGQGGTNEKLFF
13 | TRBJ2-5 | TRBV7-9 | CASSDYRGETQYF
15 | TRBJ2-1 | TRBV2 | CASRPQGSSYNEQFF
16 | TRBJ1-2 | TRBV9 | CASSPRLRGQDYGYTF
13 | TRBJ2-3 | TRBV5-8 | CASRNRGADTQYF
14 | TRBJ2-3 | TRBV6-6 | CASMLSGVTDTQYF
14 | TRBJ1-2 | TRBV5-4 | CASRRPGQNYGYTF
13 | TRBJ2-1 | TRBV11-2 | CASSLSIANEQFF
12 | TRBJ2-5 | TRBV28 | CASSLGTGAQYF
15 | TRBJ2-3 | TRBV10-2 | CASSPTSGLGDTQYF
13 | TRBJ2-7 | TRBV5-4 | CASTPIQGGEQYF
14 | TRBJ1-2 | TRBV3-1/TRBV3-2 | CASSQSGRGYGYTF
13 | TRBJ1-2 | TRBV12-3/TRBV12-4 | CASSVDTDYGYTF
13 | TRBJ1-1 | TRBV6-5 | CASNSGVNTEAFF
15 | TRBJ1-2 | TRBV19 | CASSRRDRALYGYTF
16 | TRBJ2-2 | TRBV6-2/TRBV6-3 | CASSLRSIKNTGELFF
13 | TRBJ1-1 | TRBV12-3/TRBV12-4 | CASIHQTGTEAFF